The T cell receptor beta chain described here comes from a study of T cell repertoires in cytomegalovirus infection. Overall study: Matching HLA type and CMV infection were both indicated by public TCR beta signatures. Study-wide findings and caveats: In two of eight donors, the top clonotype was HLA-C-restricted CMV-specific. Cumulative public TCR beta family frequency identified CMV carriers with the relevant HLA.

TCRdb processed the reads anew with MiXCR; each CDR3 protein has one entry. The data contain roughly 190,000 distinct CDR3 sequences, about a tenth of them seen just once; the ten biggest clones take up about 4.6%. As concerns this clonotype: Its antigen is not identified.

Germline CDR1 and CDR2: MRHNA and SNTAGT. The V and J ends lost 7 bases and 4 bases, in that order; junction bases with no gene match: 12. The CDR3 is 16 residues long. The sequenced sample was PBMCs. The origin of this receptor is a human donor in good health (CMV status not recorded). Some clones in this sample may be carry-over from other donors' samples. V usage is TRBV6-4 and J usage is TRBJ2-2; 7 positions match TRBD2. The CDR3 here is CASMRPAGSGTGELFF. The CDR3 DNA reads as TGTGCCAGCATGAGACCAGCGGGAAGTGGCACCGGGGAGCTGTTTTTT.